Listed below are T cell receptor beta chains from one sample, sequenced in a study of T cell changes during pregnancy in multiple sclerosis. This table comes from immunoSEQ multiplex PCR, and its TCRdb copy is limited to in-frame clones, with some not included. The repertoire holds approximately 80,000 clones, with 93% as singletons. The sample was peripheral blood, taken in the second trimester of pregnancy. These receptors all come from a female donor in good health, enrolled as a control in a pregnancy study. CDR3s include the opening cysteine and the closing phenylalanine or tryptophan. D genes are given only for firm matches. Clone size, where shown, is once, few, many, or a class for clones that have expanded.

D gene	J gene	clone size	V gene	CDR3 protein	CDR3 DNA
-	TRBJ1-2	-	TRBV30	CAWATGDYGYTF	TGTGCCTGGGCGACAGGAGACTATGGCTACACCTTC
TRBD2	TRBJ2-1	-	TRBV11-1	CASSFLSGGYRDEQFF	TGTGCCAGCAGCTTTCTGAGCGGGGGGTACCGTGATGAGCAGTTCTTC
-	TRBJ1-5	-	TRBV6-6	CASSMDSSNQPQHF	TGTGCCAGCTCTATGGACAGTAGCAATCAGCCCCAGCATTTT
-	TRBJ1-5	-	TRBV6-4	CASSESNSNQPQHF	TGTGCCAGCAGTGAGAGCAATAGCAATCAGCCCCAGCATTTT
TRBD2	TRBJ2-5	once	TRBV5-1	CASSTPPGGGRLQETQYF	TGCGCCAGCAGCACCCCCCCCGGCGGGGGGCGCCTTCAAGAGACCCAGTACTTC
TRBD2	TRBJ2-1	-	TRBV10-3	CAISGKAGGPTEQFF	TGTGCCATCAGTGGCAAAGCGGGGGGGCCTACTGAGCAGTTCTTC
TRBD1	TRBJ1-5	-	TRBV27	CASSSGDRGDDQPQHF	TGTGCCAGCAGTTCCGGGGACAGGGGGGACGATCAGCCCCAGCATTTT
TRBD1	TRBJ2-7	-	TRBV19	CASSVSLGQGYEQYF	TGTGCCAGTAGTGTATCGTTAGGACAGGGGTACGAGCAGTACTTC
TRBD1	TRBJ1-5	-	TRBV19	CASSDRASNQPQHF	TGTGCCAGTAGTGACAGGGCTTCAAATCAGCCCCAGCATTTT
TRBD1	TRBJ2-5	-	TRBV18	CASSPQGQGIARKTQYF	TGTGCCAGCTCACCCCAGGGACAGGGAATCGCCCGAAAGACCCAGTACTTC
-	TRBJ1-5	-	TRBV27	CASSSSGGNQPQHF	TGTGCCAGCAGTTCCTCGGGGGGCAATCAGCCCCAGCATTTT
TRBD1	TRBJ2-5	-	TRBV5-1	CASSLGTGVETQYF	TGCGCCAGCAGCTTGGGGACAGGGGTCGAGACCCAGTACTTC
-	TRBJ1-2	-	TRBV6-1	CASSDLKWEGTF	TGTGCCAGCAGTGATTTAAAGTGGGAGGGGACCTTC
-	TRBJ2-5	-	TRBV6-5	CASSYSGPATAETQYF	TGTGCCAGCAGTTACTCGGGGCCAGCCACCGCAGAGACCCAGTACTTC
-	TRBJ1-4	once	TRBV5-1	CASSLGLYRNGVEKLFF	TGCGCCAGCAGCTTGGGCCTCTACAGGAACGGAGTCGAAAAACTGTTTTTT
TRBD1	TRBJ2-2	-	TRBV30	CAWRTHGTGATGELFF	TGTGCCTGGAGGACACACGGGACAGGGGCTACCGGGGAGCTGTTTTTT
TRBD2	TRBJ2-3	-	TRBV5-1	CASSWEGSDTQYF	TGCGCCAGCAGCTGGGAGGGGTCGGATACGCAGTATTTT
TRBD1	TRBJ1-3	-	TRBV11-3	CASSFSQGGANTIYF	TGTGCCAGCAGCTTTTCTCAGGGGGGCGCGAACACCATATATTTT
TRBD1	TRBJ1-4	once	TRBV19	CASTGETGLREKLFF	TGTGCCAGTACCGGGGAGACAGGGTTACGTGAAAAACTGTTTTTT
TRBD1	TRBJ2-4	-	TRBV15	CATSGTRGQGGYIQYF	TGTGCCACCAGCGGGACGAGAGGACAGGGGGGATACATTCAGTACTTC
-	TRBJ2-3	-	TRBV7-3	CASSFRGITDTQYF	TGTGCCAGCAGCTTTCGGGGGATCACAGATACGCAGTATTTT
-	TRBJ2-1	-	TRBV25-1	CASSEFRGSEQFF	TGTGCCAGCAGTGAGTTCAGGGGTAGCGAGCAGTTCTTC
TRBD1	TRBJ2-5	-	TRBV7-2	CASSRQGSPNGETQYF	TGTGCCAGCAGCCGACAGGGAAGCCCCAATGGAGAGACCCAGTACTTC
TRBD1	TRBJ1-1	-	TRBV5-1	CASSIGTGGFIAFF	TGCGCCAGCAGCATAGGGACAGGGGGCTTTATTGCTTTCTTT
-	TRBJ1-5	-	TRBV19	CASSILFLGQRLSNQPQHF	TGTGCCAGTAGTATCTTATTCCTAGGACAGAGGCTTAGCAATCAGCCCCAGCATTTT
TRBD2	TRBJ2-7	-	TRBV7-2	CASSRDYFYEQYF	TGTGCCAGCAGCAGGGACTATTTCTACGAGCAGTACTTC
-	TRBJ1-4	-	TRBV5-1	CASSLGQGPMEKLFF	TGCGCCAGCAGCTTGGGTCAGGGGCCCATGGAGAAACTGTTTTTT
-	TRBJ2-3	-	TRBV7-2	CASSLQPQPASGTDTQYF	TGTGCCAGCAGCTTACAGCCACAGCCGGCTAGCGGCACAGATACGCAGTATTTT
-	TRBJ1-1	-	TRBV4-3	CASSQLMDSPTEAFF	TGCGCCAGCAGCCAATTAATGGACAGCCCCACTGAAGCTTTCTTT
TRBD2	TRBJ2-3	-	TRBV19	CASSASLAGGPDTQYF	TGTGCCAGTAGCGCCAGCCTAGCGGGGGGGCCAGATACGCAGTATTTT
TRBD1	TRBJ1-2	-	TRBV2	CAKTGGEGYTF	TGTGCCAAGACAGGGGGCGAAGGCTACACCTTC
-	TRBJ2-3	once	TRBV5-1	CASSAWGGEKDTQYF	TGCGCCAGCAGCGCTTGGGGCGGGGAGAAAGATACGCAGTATTTT
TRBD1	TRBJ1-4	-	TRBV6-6	CASRAQGENEKLFF	TGTGCCAGCAGAGCTCAGGGGGAAAATGAAAAACTGTTTTTT
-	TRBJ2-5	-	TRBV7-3	CASSVNRAETQYF	TGTGCCAGCAGCGTCAACAGGGCGGAGACCCAGTACTTC
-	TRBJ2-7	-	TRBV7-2	CASSSVDEAEQYF	TGTGCCAGCAGCTCAGTGGATGAGGCCGAGCAGTACTTC
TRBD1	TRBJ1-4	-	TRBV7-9	CASSSGTGYNEKLFF	TGTGCCAGCAGCTCCGGGACAGGTTATAATGAAAAACTGTTTTTT
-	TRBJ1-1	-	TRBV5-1	CASSLGGRYQDFMNTEAFF	TGCGCCAGCAGCTTGGGAGGGAGGTATCAGGACTTCATGAACACTGAAGCTTTCTTT
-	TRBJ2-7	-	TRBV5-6	CASSGGRRATYEQYF	TGTGCCAGCAGCGGTGGGAGAAGGGCCACCTACGAGCAGTACTTC
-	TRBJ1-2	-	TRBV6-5	CASTPLRGGYTF	TGTGCCAGCACCCCACTGAGAGGCGGCTACACCTTC
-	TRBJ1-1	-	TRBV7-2	CAKNEVTAEAFF	TGTGCCAAGAATGAGGTGACAGCCGAAGCTTTCTTT
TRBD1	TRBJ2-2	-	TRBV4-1	CASSQDHRQGVTGELFF	TGCGCCAGCAGCCAAGATCACAGGCAGGGGGTCACCGGGGAGCTGTTTTTT
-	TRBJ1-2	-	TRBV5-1	CASSLGQDYYGYTF	TGCGCCAGCAGCTTGGGACAGGACTACTATGGCTACACCTTC
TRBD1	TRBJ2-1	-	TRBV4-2	CASSQGSQGASYNEQFF	TGTGCCAGCAGCCAGGGTTCACAGGGGGCATCCTACAATGAGCAGTTCTTC
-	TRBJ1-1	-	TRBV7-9	CASSLSSGVPEAFF	TGTGCCAGCAGCTTAAGTTCGGGGGTTCCTGAAGCTTTCTTT
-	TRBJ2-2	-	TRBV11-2	CASRVLQGAGELFF	TGTGCCAGCAGAGTACTACAGGGAGCCGGGGAGCTGTTTTTT